One and the same sample provided the 31 T cell receptor beta chains below, sequenced in a study of shared clonotypes between healthy human individuals. Data came from immunoSEQ multiplex PCR; TCRdb stores just in-frame clones and leaves some out. The data contain about 510,000 clones, about 95% of them singletons. Source material: naive CD4+ T cells sorted from blood. The subset here: CD45RA+ positively selected. The receptors were sampled from a woman aged 30 to 39 in good health.

This chain connects TRBV6-5 to TRBJ1-1, with TRBD1 matching over 10 bases. This CDR3 has 13 amino acids. V shed 5 bases, J shed 3 bases, and the junction held 0 bases outside the gene matches. CDR1 is MNHEY and CDR2 is SVGAGI in the germline V gene. CDR3 sequence: CASSGQGDTEAFF. The CDR3 DNA sequence: TGTGCCAGCAGTGGACAGGGGGACACTGAAGCTTTCTTT.

The V call is TRBV4-2, the J call TRBJ2-7; 9 bases agree with TRBD2. Germline CDR1 is LGHNA and CDR2 is YNFKEQ. CDR3 length: 15 amino acids. The V gene end was trimmed by 4 bases and the J gene end by 2 bases; junction bases not matched to a gene: 6. CDR3 sequence: CASSRRTSETYEQYF. The CDR3 region has the DNA TGTGCCAGCAGCCGGCGGACTAGCGAGACCTACGAGCAGTACTTC.

The chain couples TRBV6-1 to TRBJ1-1; 12 bases are shared with TRBD1. Germline V CDR1 and CDR2: MNHNS, SASEGT. The CDR3 length is 12 residues. Unmatched junction bases numbered 6, after V lost 10 bases and J lost 9 bases. For the CDR3, the DNA is TGTGCCATCGACCGGGACAGGGGGCAAGCTTTCTTT. Its translation is CAIDRDRGQAFF.

The chain uses TRBV28 and TRBJ1-5, with a possible D match to TRBD1 (5 bases). This CDR3 region has 15 residues. Deletions cut 6 bases from V and 7 bases from J, with 19 bases between. Per the germline V gene, CDR1 is MDHEN and CDR2 is SYDVKM. CDR3 residues: CASSPSGPARQPQHF. CDR3 nucleotides: TGTGCCAGCAGCCCCTCGGGGCCAGCCCGACAGCCCCAGCATTTT.

The chain couples TRBV28 to TRBJ1-5, with D perhaps matching TRBD1 (6 bases). V was cut by 8 bases and J by 14 bases, with 16 bases left in between. The CDR3 spans 11 residues. Germline loops: CDR1 MDHEN, CDR2 SYDVKM. The CDR3 is CASGSGGIKHF. For the CDR3, the DNA is TGTGCCAGCGGTAGTGGGGGCATCAAGCATTTT.

The chain employs TRBV18 and TRBJ2-1, with 11 bases fitting TRBD2. CDR3 length: 15 amino acids. Per germline, CDR1 KGHSH and CDR2 LQKENI. J lost 4 bases, V lost 4 bases, and 3 bases had no gene match. CDR3 nucleotide sequence: TGTGCCAGCTCACTCGGGACTAGCGGTTACAATGAGCAGTTCTTC. It is translated as CASSLGTSGYNEQFF.

The chain joins TRBV27 to TRBJ2-5; possible D gene TRBD2, 6 bases. Germline CDR1 is MNHEY and CDR2 is SMNVEV (reference sequence). There are 14 residues in the CDR3. Between the trimmed V and J ends, which lost 5 bases and 0 bases, there was a span of 10 bases. CDR3 loop: CASSAGDYQETQYF. CDR3 DNA: TGTGCCAGCAGTGCCGGGGACTACCAAGAGACCCAGTACTTC.

This clone was detected once. V usage is TRBV4-2 and J usage is TRBJ2-7; 7 nucleotides align to TRBD1. J gave up 0 bases and V 5 bases, and 10 bases lay outside the gene matches. The CDR3 has 16 residues. Germline V gives CDR1 LGHNA, CDR2 YNFKEQ. CDR3 amino acids: CASSREGTVSSYEQYF. Written as DNA, the CDR3 is TGTGCCAGCAGCAGGGAAGGGACAGTGAGCTCCTACGAGCAGTACTTC.

This chain connects TRBV6-5 to TRBJ1-5, with D perhaps TRBD1 (5 bases). Trimming shortened V by 6 bases and J by 8 bases, and 17 bases separated the two germline ends. This CDR3 contains 14 residues. Germline loops: CDR1 MNHEY, CDR2 SVGAGI. The CDR3 loop is CASSRTWGGEPQHF. The CDR3 bases are TGTGCCAGCAGCCGAACCTGGGGGGGTGAGCCCCAGCATTTT.

Remarks on this clone: This CDR3 is also generated by other DNA sequences in the sample. The V call is TRBV18, the J call TRBJ1-5, with TRBD1 as a possible D gene (6 bases). The CDR3 is 13 residues long. The V end was cut by 1 base, the J end by 5 bases, with 6 bases between. Germline V gene data show CDR1 as KGHSH and CDR2 as LQKENI. CDR3 DNA: TGTGCCAGCTCACCACAGGGGGATCAGCCCCAGCATTTT. Translation: CASSPQGDQPQHF.

This chain links TRBV10-3 with TRBJ2-7; no clear D gene. Germline V gene lookup returns CDR1 ENHRY and CDR2 SYGVKD. The CDR3 covers 15 residues. The germline V and J ends were trimmed by 4 bases and 2 bases, with 15 bases remaining between them. The CDR3 bases are TGTGCCATCAGTGGGGCCTACACGGGCGCCTACGAGCAGTACTTC. Its protein product is CAISGAYTGAYEQYF.

The V call is TRBV5-1, the J call TRBJ2-7; possibly TRBD1 for D (5 bases). The CDR3 spans 17 residues. Germline V CDR1 and CDR2: SGHRS, YFSETQ. V was cut by 0 bases and J by 4 bases, with 20 bases left in between. The CDR3 nucleotides are TGCGCCAGCAGCTTGGCCAATGCAGGGCTCGGCACTTACGAGCAGTACTTC. Its protein is CASSLANAGLGTYEQYF.

V usage is TRBV4-1 and J usage is TRBJ2-2; TRBD2 is a possible D gene (6 bases). V was shortened by 3 bases and J by 0 bases, with 14 bases between the two germline ends. The CDR3 has 17 amino acids. The germline V gene has CDR1 MGHRA and CDR2 YSYEKL. The CDR3 protein is CASSQGWGRSNTGELFF. The CDR3 DNA is TGCGCCAGCAGCCAGGGGTGGGGGAGGTCGAACACCGGGGAGCTGTTTTTT.

Regarding this clone: The same CDR3 can be traced to other DNA sequences in this sample. The chain employs TRBV6-5 and TRBJ2-7; D is uncertain. CDR3 length equals 14 residues. V dropped 0 bases and J dropped 3 bases, with 9 bases sitting between them. Germline values: CDR1 MNHEY, CDR2 SVGAGI. In DNA, the CDR3 is TGTGCCAGCAGTTACTCGCGGCAAGGCTACGAGCAGTACTTC. Its translation is CASSYSRQGYEQYF.

The chain employs TRBV7-8 and TRBJ1-5; 7 bases are a match to TRBD1. Germline CDR1 SGHVS, CDR2 FQNEAQ. With V trimmed by 4 bases and J by 5 bases, 5 bases remained unmatched. The CDR3 loop spans 14 amino acids. CDR3 region: CASSSAGGYQPQHF. Written as DNA, the CDR3 is TGTGCCAGCAGCTCGGCAGGGGGTTATCAGCCCCAGCATTTT.

V is TRBV30 and J is TRBJ2-7; D is uncertain. V was trimmed by 5 bases and J by 2 bases, leaving 7 bases between them. This CDR3 comprises 11 residues. In germline, CDR1 is GTSNPN, CDR2 SVGIG (reference sequence). Here the CDR3 DNA reads TGTGCCTGGTCACGAACCTACGAGCAGTACTTC. Protein sequence: CAWSRTYEQYF.

The V gene is TRBV10-3, the J gene TRBJ2-1; TRBD1 matches 9 bases. Germline CDR1 reads ENHRY; CDR2 reads SYGVKD. V shed 10 bases, J shed 8 bases, and the junction held 6 bases outside the gene matches. The CDR3 is 12 amino acids. The CDR3 DNA sequence: TGTGCCACCCGGGACAGGGTATATGAGCAGTTCTTC. Its protein is CATRDRVYEQFF.

This chain links TRBV28 with TRBJ2-5; the D gene is possibly TRBD2 (6 bases). The J call could be wrong; TRBJ2-7 is a better fit for the DNA end. The CDR3 spans 13 residues. Germline CDR1 reads MDHEN; CDR2 reads SYDVKM. In DNA form, the CDR3 reads TGTGCCAGCAGATTTGGAGGGATCTACGAGCAGTACTTC. This gives the protein CASRFGGIYEQYF.

The rearrangement joins TRBV6-1 to TRBJ1-6; TRBD1 aligns across 9 bases. The ends lost 2 bases at V and 10 bases at J; junction bases unmatched: 6. Germline CDR1 MNHNS, CDR2 SASEGT. There are 15 residues in the CDR3. The CDR3 DNA reads TGTGCCAGCAGTGAATTAGGGACAGGGCCCTCACCCCTCCACTTT. Its translation is CASSELGTGPSPLHF.

The J gene is TRBJ2-2, the V gene TRBV15, with a tentative D call TRBD2 (6 bases). V was shortened by 0 bases and J by 2 bases, with 13 bases between the two germline ends. This CDR3 has 17 amino acids. Looked up from germline, CDR1 is LNHNV and CDR2 is YYDKDF (reference sequence). The CDR3 sequence: CATSREEPSANTGELFF. In nucleotides, the CDR3 is TGTGCCACCAGCAGAGAGGAACCTAGCGCAAACACCGGGGAGCTGTTTTTT.

The CDR3 reads CASTDNSYEQYF. The CDR3 DNA is TGTGCCAGCACCGATAACTCCTACGAGCAGTACTTC. V is TRBV11-2 and J is TRBJ2-7; D remains ambiguous. The CDR3 has 12 residues. Germline V lookup: CDR1 SGHAT, CDR2 FQNNGV. The V and J ends lost 7 bases and 0 bases respectively, with 7 bases between them.

This rearrangement joins TRBV6-1 to TRBJ1-3, with 7 bases that match TRBD1. Losses at the gene ends were 6 bases for V and 1 base for J; bases not matched to a gene: 6. The germline CDR1 and CDR2 sequences are MNHNS and SASEGT. The CDR3 consists of 15 residues. The CDR3 region has the DNA TGTGCCAGCAGACCGGGACAGAAGTCTGGAAACACCATATATTTT. It is translated as CASRPGQKSGNTIYF.

This sequence joins TRBV4-1 and TRBJ2-1; possible D gene TRBD2, 6 bases. In germline, CDR1 is MGHRA, CDR2 YSYEKL. The CDR3 is 16 amino acids. V dropped 6 bases and J dropped 0 bases, with 15 bases sitting between them. Here the CDR3 reads CASRPSASSSYNEQFF. CDR3 bases: TGCGCCAGCAGACCTAGCGCGTCTAGCTCCTACAATGAGCAGTTCTTC.

CDR3 protein: CASSSRADTQYF. Written as DNA, the CDR3 is TGTGCCAGCTCGAGTAGGGCAGATACGCAGTATTTT. This chain uses TRBV2 with TRBJ2-3, with D hard to call. V was clipped by 8 bases and J by 4 bases, with 10 bases between them. CDR3 length: 12 residues. Germline loops: CDR1 SNHLY, CDR2 FYNNEI.

The J gene is TRBJ1-1, the V gene TRBV19; tentatively, D is TRBD1 (6 bases). CDR1 and CDR2 (germline): LNHDA, SQIVND (reference sequence). V gave up 3 bases and J gave up 0 bases, with 14 bases separating them. This CDR3 is built from 16 residues. The CDR3: CASSMPAGAMNTEAFF. The CDR3 DNA follows: TGTGCCAGTAGTATGCCCGCAGGGGCTATGAACACTGAAGCTTTCTTT.

The V gene is TRBV4-2, the J gene TRBJ2-1; D is perhaps TRBD1 or TRBD2 (5 bases each). Germline loops: CDR1 LGHNA, CDR2 YNFKEQ. V lost 3 bases and J lost 10, with 16 bases in between. The length of the CDR3 is 14 residues. The CDR3 nucleotides read TGTGCCAGCAGCCACCGGGACGCACGACTCGAGCAGTTCTTC. This codes for CASSHRDARLEQFF.

The CDR3: CSVYGTGDGYTF. The CDR3 coding sequence is TGCAGCGTTTACGGGACAGGGGACGGCTACACCTTC. The V gene is TRBV29-1, the J gene TRBJ1-2, with 10 nucleotides matching TRBD1. In germline, CDR1 is SQVTM, CDR2 ANQGSEA. This CDR3 has 12 residues. The ends lost 5 bases at V and 8 bases at J; junction bases unmatched: 5.

This clone was seen a single time. The chain recombines TRBV29-1 with TRBJ2-1; D is perhaps TRBD2 (5 bases). Looked up from germline, CDR1 is SQVTM and CDR2 is ANQGSEA. V gave up 5 bases and J gave up 6 bases, with 17 bases separating them. The CDR3 is 14 amino acids. The CDR3 sequence: CSVYRRLAGNEQFF. CDR3 coding DNA: TGCAGCGTTTATAGAAGGCTAGCTGGCAATGAGCAGTTCTTC.

The J gene is TRBJ2-3, the V gene TRBV19; 12 bases are a match to TRBD2. V lost 3 bases and J lost 3; bases outside the gene matches: 10. This CDR3 region has 18 residues. Per the germline V gene, CDR1 is LNHDA and CDR2 is SQIVND (reference sequence). CDR3 DNA: TGTGCCAGTAGTATGGGGAGACTAGCGGGAGCGTTGACAGATACGCAGTATTTT. This translates into CASSMGRLAGALTDTQYF. The full variable domain, rest sourced from reference TRBV19 and TRBJ2-3, is DGGITQSPKYLFRKEGQNVTLSCEQNLNHDAMYWYRQDPGQGLRLIYYSQIVNDFQKGDIAEGYSVSREKKESFPLTVTSAQKNPTAFYLCASSMGRLAGALTDTQYFGPGTRLTVL.

This clone came up once. The DNA of the CDR3 is TGTGCCAGCACCCACCTAGGGCTACTTGAGCAGTTCTTC. This gives the protein CASTHLGLLEQFF. The gene calls are TRBV28 and TRBJ2-1; no clear D gene. The CDR3 is 13 amino acids. V lost 7 bases, J lost 9 bases, and 16 bases lay in between. Germline CDR1 reads MDHEN; CDR2 reads SYDVKM.

The chain has TRBV28 and TRBJ1-2; D possibly corresponds to TRBD1 (6 bases). V was clipped by 5 bases and J by 4 bases, with 14 bases between them. The germline V gene has CDR1 MDHEN and CDR2 SYDVKM. This CDR3 has 14 amino acids. As DNA, the CDR3 is TGTGCCAGCAGTATGAACAGGGAAGGCTATGGCTACACCTTC. As protein: CASSMNREGYGYTF.